A selection of T cell receptor beta chains follows, all from one sample in a study of human T cells and chemical hapten exposure. TCRdb fed the RACE reads into MiXCR, producing one record per CDR3 protein. The sample lists 120,000 or so distinct CDR3 sequences; 10% to 12% were seen once. Sample: whole blood, taken in connection with sensitization to the hapten diphenylcyclopropenone (DPC). These receptor sequences come from a woman in her forties or fifties with alopecia areata. Some clones in this sample may be carry-over from other donors' samples. The CDR3 runs from the conserved cysteine through the conserved F or W. A D gene is named only where the DNA matches it firmly. Some rows have no size entry. The others give once, few or many, or a class for an expanded clone.

>TRBD1|TRBJ2-1|NA|14|TRBV6-2/TRBV6-3
TGTGCCAGCCGAGAACGGGACAGGGGCTTTGAGCAGTTCTTC
CASRERDRGFEQFF
>NA|TRBJ1-2|NA|12|TRBV13
TGTGCCAGCAGCTTAGGAGAGGATGGCTACACCTTC
CASSLGEDGYTF
>NA|TRBJ2-5|NA|14|TRBV6-5
TGTGCCAGCAGGATACAGGAGTACCAAGAGACCCAGTACTTC
CASRIQEYQETQYF
>NA|TRBJ2-3|NA|15|TRBV3-1
TGTGCCAGCAGCCAAGCGTCAATAGCTGCAGATACGCAGTATTTT
CASSQASIAADTQYF
>NA|TRBJ2-6|few|15|TRBV3-1
TGTGCCAGCAGCCAAGACCCACAGGGCGTCAACGTCCTGACTTTC
CASSQDPQGVNVLTF
>NA|TRBJ2-7|few|12|TRBV28
TGTGCCAGCAGTTTCCGGGGCTACGAGCAGTACTTC
CASSFRGYEQYF
>NA|TRBJ2-1|few|12|TRBV29-1
TGCAGCGTTAACTTGAGCGGCGATGAGCAGTTCTTC
CSVNLSGDEQFF
>NA|TRBJ1-1|few|11|TRBV7-9
TGTGCCAGCAGCCCGAGGACTGAAGCTTTCTTT
CASSPRTEAFF
>NA|TRBJ2-7|NA|12|TRBV20-1
TGCAGTGCTTCCGCCGAGGGATACGAGCAGTACTTC
CSASAEGYEQYF
>TRBD2|TRBJ2-1|many|16|TRBV3-1
TGTGCCAGCAGCCAAGCTCGACTAGCGGGGGGTGATGAGCAGTTCTTC
CASSQARLAGGDEQFF
>NA|TRBJ2-4|few|17|TRBV21-1
TGTGCCAGCAGTCCCGGGGACAGTGACCTAGCCAAAAACATTCAGTACTTC
CASSPGDSDLAKNIQYF
>NA|TRBJ2-7|NA|14|TRBV27
TGTGCCAGCAGTCCGGGGATTACAGGGACCGAGCAGTACTTC
CASSPGITGTEQYF
>TRBD2|TRBJ2-7|NA|14|TRBV11-2
TGTGCCAGCAGCTTAAACGGCGGGAGATTAGGGCAGTACTTC
CASSLNGGRLGQYF
>TRBD1|TRBJ1-2|NA|15|TRBV3-1
TGTGCCAGCAGCCAAGATTGGACAGGACCCTATGGCTACACCTTC
CASSQDWTGPYGYTF
>NA|TRBJ2-3|many|13|TRBV20-1
TGCAGTGCTAGAGGGGGGAGCACAGATACGCAGTATTTT
CSARGGSTDTQYF
>NA|TRBJ2-3|few|13|TRBV2
TGTGCCAGCAGTGAACCGGAGCGAGATACGCAGTATTTT
CASSEPERDTQYF